These T cell receptor beta chains were read from a single sample in a study of cytomegalovirus exposure and HLA in healthy donors. The method was immunoSEQ multiplex PCR; TCRdb's version includes in-frame clones alone and lacks a portion of them. The top ten clones hold 10% to 15% of a sample with 150,000 or so clones, roughly 80% of them seen once. The sample was PBMCs. The source is a man aged 40-49 years in good health and CMV-seropositive. CDR3s leave out the opening cysteine and the closing phenylalanine or tryptophan. Each record gives: D gene, V gene, CDR3 protein. D genes are given only for firm matches.

>TRBD2|TRBV7-2
ASSPVAGRTDTQY
>TRBD1|TRBV5-1
ASSLGQGGQPQH
>TRBD2|TRBV19
ASSIGVTSGYNEQF
>.|TRBV19
ASSTTGTGEQY
>TRBD2|TRBV28
ASSTPGLGGYEQY
>.|TRBV10-1
ASSPGAGVSDEQF
>TRBD2|TRBV19
ASSIDRGGRYNEQF
>.|TRBV28
ASSFVVGVHPKETQY
>.|TRBV6-5
ASSYSSYTGELF
>.|TRBV13
ASSSGGPGYEQY